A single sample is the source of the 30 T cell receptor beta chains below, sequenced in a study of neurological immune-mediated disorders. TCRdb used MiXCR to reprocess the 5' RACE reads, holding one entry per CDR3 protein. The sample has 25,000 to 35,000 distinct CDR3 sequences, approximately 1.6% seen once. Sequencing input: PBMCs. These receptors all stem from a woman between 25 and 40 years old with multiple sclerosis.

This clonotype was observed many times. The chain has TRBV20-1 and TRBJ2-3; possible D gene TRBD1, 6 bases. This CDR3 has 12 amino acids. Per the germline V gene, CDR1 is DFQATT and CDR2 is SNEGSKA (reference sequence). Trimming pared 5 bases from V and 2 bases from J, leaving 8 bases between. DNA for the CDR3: TGCAGTGCTTGGACAGACACAGATACGCAGTATTTT. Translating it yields CSAWTDTDTQYF.

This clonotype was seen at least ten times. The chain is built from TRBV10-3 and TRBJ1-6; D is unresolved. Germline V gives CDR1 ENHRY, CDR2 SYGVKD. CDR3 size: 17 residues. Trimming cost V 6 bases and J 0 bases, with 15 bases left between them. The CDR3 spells CAIRTTDSSSYNSPLHF. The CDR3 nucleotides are TGTGCCATCAGGACCACCGACTCGAGCTCCTATAATTCACCCCTCCACTTT.

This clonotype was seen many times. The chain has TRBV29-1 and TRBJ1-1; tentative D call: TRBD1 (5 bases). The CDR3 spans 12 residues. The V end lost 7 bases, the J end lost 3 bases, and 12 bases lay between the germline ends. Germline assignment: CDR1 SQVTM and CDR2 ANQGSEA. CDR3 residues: CSAGTYYTEAFF. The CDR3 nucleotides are TGCAGCGCCGGGACCTATTACACTGAAGCTTTCTTT.

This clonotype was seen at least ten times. The CDR3 sequence: CASSVNTGEQETQYF. As DNA, the CDR3 is TGTGCCAGCAGCGTAAATACAGGGGAACAAGAGACCCAGTACTTC. The chain has TRBV9 and TRBJ2-5, with 7 bases aligning to TRBD1. This CDR3 contains 15 residues. The germline CDR1 and CDR2 sequences are SGDLS and YYNGEE. With V trimmed by 1 base and J by 2 bases, 5 bases remained unmatched.

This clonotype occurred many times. The DNA of the CDR3 is TGTGCCAGCGGGGGACAGGGTGCGGGCACCGGGGAGCTGTTTTTT. Translation gives CASGGQGAGTGELFF. This chain connects TRBV14 to TRBJ2-2; 9 bases map to TRBD1. The junction had 8 bases not matched to a gene; V was cut back by 8 bases and J by 4 bases. Germline CDR1 reads SGHDN; CDR2 reads FVKESK. The CDR3 extends over 15 amino acids.

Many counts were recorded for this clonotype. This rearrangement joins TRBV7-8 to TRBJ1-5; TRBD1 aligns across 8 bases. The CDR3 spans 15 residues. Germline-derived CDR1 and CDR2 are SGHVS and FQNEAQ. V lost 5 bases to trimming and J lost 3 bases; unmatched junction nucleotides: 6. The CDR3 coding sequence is TGTGCCAGCAGCGCATGGACAGGGTCCAATCAGCCCCAGCATTTT. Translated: CASSAWTGSNQPQHF.

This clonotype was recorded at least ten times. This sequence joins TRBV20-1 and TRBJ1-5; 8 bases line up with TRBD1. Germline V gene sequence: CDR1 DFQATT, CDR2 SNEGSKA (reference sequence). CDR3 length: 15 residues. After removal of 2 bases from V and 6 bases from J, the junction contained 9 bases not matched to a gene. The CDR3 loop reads CSARKLDRERQPQHF. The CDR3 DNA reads TGCAGTGCTAGAAAGCTGGACAGGGAACGTCAGCCCCAGCATTTT.

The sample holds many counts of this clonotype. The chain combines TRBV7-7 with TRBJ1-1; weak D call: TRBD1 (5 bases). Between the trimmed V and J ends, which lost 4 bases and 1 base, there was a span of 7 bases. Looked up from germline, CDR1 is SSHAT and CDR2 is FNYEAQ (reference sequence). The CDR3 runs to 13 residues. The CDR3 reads CASSSGPNTEAFF. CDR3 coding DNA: TGTGCCAGCAGCTCGGGGCCGAACACTGAAGCTTTCTTT.

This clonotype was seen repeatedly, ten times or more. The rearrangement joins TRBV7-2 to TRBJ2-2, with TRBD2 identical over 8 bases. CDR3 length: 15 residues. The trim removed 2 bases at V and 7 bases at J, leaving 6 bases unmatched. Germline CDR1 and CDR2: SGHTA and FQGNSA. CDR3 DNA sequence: TGTGCCAGCAGCTTAAAGACTAGCGCGGTCGGGGAGCTGTTTTTT. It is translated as CASSLKTSAVGELFF.

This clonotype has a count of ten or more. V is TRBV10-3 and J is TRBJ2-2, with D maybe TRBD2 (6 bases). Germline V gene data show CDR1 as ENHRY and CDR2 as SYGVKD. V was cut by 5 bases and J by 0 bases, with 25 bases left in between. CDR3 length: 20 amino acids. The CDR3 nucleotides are TGTGCCATCAGTCCCGAGGGGACTCCACAGCGACCTTCGAACACCGGGGAGCTGTTTTTT. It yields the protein CAISPEGTPQRPSNTGELFF.

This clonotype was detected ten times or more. DNA for the CDR3: TGTGCCAGCAGTGATTCGATCCCTTCGGCTTTCTTT. This translates into CASSDSIPSAFF. The chain uses TRBV25-1 and TRBJ1-1; D is undetermined. The V end was cut by 3 bases, the J end by 11 bases, with 13 bases between. This CDR3 has 12 amino acids. Germline CDR1 reads MGHDK; CDR2 reads SYGVNS.

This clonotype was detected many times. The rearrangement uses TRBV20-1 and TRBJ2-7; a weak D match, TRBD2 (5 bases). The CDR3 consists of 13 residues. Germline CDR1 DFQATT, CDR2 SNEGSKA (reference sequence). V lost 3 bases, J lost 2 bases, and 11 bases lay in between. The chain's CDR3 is CSASPTRTYEQYF. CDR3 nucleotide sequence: TGCAGTGCTAGCCCCACTAGAACCTACGAGCAGTACTTC.

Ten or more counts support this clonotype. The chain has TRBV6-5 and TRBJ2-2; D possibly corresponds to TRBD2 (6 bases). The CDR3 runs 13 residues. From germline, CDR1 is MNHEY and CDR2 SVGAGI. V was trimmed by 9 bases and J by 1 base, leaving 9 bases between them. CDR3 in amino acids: CASRTMNTGELFF. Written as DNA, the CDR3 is TGTGCCAGTAGGACTATGAACACCGGGGAGCTGTTTTTT.

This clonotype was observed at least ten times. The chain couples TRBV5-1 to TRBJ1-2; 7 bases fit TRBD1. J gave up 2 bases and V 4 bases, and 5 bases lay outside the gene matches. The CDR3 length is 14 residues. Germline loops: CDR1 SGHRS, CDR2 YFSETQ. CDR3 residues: CASSEGQNNYGYTF. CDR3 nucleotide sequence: TGCGCCAGCAGCGAGGGACAGAACAACTATGGCTACACCTTC.

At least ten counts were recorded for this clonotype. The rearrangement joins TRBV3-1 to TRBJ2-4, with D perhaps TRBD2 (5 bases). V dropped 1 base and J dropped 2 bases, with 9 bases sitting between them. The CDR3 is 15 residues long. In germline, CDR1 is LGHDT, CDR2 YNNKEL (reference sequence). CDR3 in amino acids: CASSQGAGPKNIQYF. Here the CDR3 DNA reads TGTGCCAGCAGCCAAGGTGCGGGTCCCAAAAACATTCAGTACTTC.

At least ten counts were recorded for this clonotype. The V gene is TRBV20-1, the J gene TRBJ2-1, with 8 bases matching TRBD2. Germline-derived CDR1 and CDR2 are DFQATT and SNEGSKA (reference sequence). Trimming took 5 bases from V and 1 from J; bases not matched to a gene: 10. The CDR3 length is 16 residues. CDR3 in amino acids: CSAQPPRGGSYNEQFF. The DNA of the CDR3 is TGCAGTGCTCAACCGCCTCGGGGGGGTTCCTACAATGAGCAGTTCTTC.

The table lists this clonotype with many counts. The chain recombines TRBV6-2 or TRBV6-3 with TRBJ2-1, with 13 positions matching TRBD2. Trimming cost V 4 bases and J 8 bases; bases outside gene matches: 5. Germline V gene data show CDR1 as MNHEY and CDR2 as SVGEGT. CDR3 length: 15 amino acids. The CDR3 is CASSLGTSGVDEQFF. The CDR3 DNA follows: TGTGCCAGCAGTTTAGGGACTAGCGGGGTCGATGAGCAGTTCTTC.

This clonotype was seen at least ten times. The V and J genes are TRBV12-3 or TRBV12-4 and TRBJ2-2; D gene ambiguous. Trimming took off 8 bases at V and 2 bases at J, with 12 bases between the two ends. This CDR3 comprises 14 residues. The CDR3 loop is CASYPRTNTGELFF. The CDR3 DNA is TGTGCCAGCTATCCTCGAACAAACACCGGGGAGCTGTTTTTT.

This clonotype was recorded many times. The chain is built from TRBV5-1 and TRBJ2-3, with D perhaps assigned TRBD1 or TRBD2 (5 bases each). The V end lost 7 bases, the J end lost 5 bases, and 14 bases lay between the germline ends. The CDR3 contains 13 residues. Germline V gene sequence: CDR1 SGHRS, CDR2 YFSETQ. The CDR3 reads CASDRGGGDTQYF. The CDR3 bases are TGCGCCAGCGACCGGGGTGGGGGAGATACGCAGTATTTT. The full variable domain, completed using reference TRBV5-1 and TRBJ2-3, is KAGVTQTPRYLIKTRGQQVTLSCSPISGHRSVSWYQQTPGQGLQFLFEYFSETQRNKGNFPGRFSGRQFSNSRSEMNVSTLELGDSALYLCASDRGGGDTQYFGPGTRLTVL.

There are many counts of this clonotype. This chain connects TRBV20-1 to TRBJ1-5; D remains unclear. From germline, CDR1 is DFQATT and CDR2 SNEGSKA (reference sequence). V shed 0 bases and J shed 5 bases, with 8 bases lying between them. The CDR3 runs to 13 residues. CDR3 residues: CSARDYGDQPQHF. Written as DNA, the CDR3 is TGCAGTGCTAGAGATTATGGAGATCAGCCCCAGCATTTT.

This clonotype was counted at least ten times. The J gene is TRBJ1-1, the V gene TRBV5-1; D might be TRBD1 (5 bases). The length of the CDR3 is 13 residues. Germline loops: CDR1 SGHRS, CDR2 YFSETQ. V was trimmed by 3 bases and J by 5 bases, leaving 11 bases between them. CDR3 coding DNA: TGCGCCAGCAGCTACCGGGGGGGGACTGAAGCTTTCTTT. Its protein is CASSYRGGTEAFF. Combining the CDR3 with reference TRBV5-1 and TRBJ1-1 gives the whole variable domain KAGVTQTPRYLIKTRGQQVTLSCSPISGHRSVSWYQQTPGQGLQFLFEYFSETQRNKGNFPGRFSGRQFSNSRSEMNVSTLELGDSALYLCASSYRGGTEAFFGQGTRLTVV.

The CDR3 DNA follows: TGTGCCAGCAGTTTAGGGCGGCACTATGGCTACACCTTC. The encoded protein is CASSLGRHYGYTF. V usage is TRBV12-3 or TRBV12-4 and J usage is TRBJ1-2; D gene uncertain. Trimming left V 1 base short and J 3 bases short, with 6 bases between. The CDR3 length is 13 residues.

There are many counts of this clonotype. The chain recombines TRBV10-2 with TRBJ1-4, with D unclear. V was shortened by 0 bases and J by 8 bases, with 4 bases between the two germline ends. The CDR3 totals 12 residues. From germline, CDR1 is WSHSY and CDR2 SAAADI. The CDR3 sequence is CASSESREKLFF. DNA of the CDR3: TGCGCCAGCAGTGAGTCTCGAGAAAAACTGTTTTTT.

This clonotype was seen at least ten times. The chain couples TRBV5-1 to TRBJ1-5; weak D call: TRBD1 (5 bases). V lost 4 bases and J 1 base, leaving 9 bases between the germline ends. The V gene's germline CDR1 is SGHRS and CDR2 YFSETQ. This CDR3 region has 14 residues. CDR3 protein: CASSLGTSNQPQHF. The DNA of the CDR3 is TGCGCCAGCAGCCTCGGGACGAGCAATCAGCCCCAGCATTTT.

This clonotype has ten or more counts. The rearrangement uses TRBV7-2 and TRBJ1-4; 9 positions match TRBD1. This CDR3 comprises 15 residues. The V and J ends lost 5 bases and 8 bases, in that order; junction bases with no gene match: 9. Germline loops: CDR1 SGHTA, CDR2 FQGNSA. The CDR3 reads CASSTLQGAGEKLFF. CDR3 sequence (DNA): TGTGCCAGCAGCACACTACAGGGGGCAGGGGAAAAACTGTTTTTT.

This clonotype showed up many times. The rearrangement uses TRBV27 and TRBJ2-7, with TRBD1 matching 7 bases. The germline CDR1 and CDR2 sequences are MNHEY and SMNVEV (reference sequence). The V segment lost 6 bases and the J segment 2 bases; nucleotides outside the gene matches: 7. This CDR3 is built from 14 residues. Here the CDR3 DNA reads TGTGCCAGCAGGGTAGACAGGGCAGCCTACGAGCAGTACTTC. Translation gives CASRVDRAAYEQYF.

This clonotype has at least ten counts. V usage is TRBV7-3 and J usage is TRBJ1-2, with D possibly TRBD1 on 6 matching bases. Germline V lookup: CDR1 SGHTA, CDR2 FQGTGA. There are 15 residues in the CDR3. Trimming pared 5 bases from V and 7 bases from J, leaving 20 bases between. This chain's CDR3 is CASSASGQTRGGYTF. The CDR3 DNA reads TGTGCCAGCAGCGCCTCGGGACAAACCCGGGGTGGCTACACCTTC.

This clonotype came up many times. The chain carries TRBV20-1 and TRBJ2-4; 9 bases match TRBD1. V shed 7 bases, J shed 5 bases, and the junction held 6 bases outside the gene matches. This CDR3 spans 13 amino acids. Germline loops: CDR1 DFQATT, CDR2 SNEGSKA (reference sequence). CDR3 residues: CSVETGGQNIQYF. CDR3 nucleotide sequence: TGCAGTGTTGAGACAGGGGGGCAAAACATTCAGTACTTC.

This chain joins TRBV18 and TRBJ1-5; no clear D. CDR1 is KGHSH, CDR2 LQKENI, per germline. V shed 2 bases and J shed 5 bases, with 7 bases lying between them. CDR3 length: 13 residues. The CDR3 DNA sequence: TGTGCCAGCTCACCAGGGTTCGATCAGCCCCAGCATTTT. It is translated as CASSPGFDQPQHF.

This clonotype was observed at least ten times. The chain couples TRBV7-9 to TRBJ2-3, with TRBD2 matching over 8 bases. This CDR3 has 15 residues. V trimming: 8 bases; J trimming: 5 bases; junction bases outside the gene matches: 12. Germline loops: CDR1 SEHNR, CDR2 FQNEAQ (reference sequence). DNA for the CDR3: TGTGCCAGCGGGCCTCGGGGGGGCTCGGGAGATACGCAGTATTTT. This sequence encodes CASGPRGGSGDTQYF.